The clone carrying this T cell receptor (beta chain) showed up many times. Its antigen is still unknown. A J-beta primer mix and a sample-barcoded 5' primer were used in a second PCR of roughly 7 to 12 cycles. One entry per CDR3 protein, called by TCRdb with MiXCR from the 5' RACE reads. Of roughly 1.6 million distinct CDR3 sequences in the sample, roughly 32% were seen once. The sample comes from a study of blood T cells in healthy people across ages. Overall study context: There was about one barcoded beta molecule captured by template switching per two T cells. Study results and caveats: With naive T cell percentage, TCR beta diversity showed a strong correlation. Compared with aged donors, long-lived donors showed fewer expanded clones, suggesting selection.

At least 5.5 micrograms of total RNA were extracted per sample. Per the germline V gene, CDR1 is ENHRY and CDR2 is SYGVKD. This CDR3 is 14 amino acids long. The J segment lost 4 bases and the V segment lost 3 bases, leaving 4 bases of the junction unmatched. This clonotype was sampled from a woman aged 25 to 45 in good health. The specimen sequenced was blood. The chain recombines TRBV10-3 with TRBJ1-2; 8 nucleotides line up with TRBD1. DNA of the CDR3: TGTGCCATCAGTGATGCAGGGGGCCTCTATGGCTACACCTTC. Encoded protein: CAISDAGGLYGYTF.